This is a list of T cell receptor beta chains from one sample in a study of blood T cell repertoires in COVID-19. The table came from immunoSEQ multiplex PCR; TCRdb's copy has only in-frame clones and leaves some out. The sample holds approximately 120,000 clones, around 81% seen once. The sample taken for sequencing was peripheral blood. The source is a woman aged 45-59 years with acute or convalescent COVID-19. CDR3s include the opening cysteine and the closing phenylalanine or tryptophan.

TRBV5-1 CASSLWRGSQETQYF
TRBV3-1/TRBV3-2 CASSSSGAGDRMVFF
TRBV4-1 CASSQIWPSGAGGPDTQYF
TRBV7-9 CASTREGGNSPLHF
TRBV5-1 CASSPGTSTIPIYGYTF
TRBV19 CASSIGGGAFGNTEAFF
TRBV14 CASSQALAGPPYEQYF
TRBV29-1 CSVCTGVNSPLHF
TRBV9 CASSVAGAYDNEQFF
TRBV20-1 CSASPGWGIVSNQPQHF
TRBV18 CASSPTGGYDSPLHF
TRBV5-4 CASSTLAGVFNEQFF
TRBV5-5 CASSLGPGLRNEQFF
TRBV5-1 CASSMGQGEPQHF
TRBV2 CASSEMPDIYGYTF
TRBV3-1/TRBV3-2 CASSLGTGSGNTEAFF
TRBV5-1 CASSYDSPSNQPQHF
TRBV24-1 CATSAGPEAFF
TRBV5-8 CASSLKALAGDSEQYF
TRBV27 CACKGSLSNYGYTF
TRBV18 CASSPNQAARPYGYTF
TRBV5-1 CASRPGTSGLYNEQFF
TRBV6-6 CASRAPGVAGTNEQFF